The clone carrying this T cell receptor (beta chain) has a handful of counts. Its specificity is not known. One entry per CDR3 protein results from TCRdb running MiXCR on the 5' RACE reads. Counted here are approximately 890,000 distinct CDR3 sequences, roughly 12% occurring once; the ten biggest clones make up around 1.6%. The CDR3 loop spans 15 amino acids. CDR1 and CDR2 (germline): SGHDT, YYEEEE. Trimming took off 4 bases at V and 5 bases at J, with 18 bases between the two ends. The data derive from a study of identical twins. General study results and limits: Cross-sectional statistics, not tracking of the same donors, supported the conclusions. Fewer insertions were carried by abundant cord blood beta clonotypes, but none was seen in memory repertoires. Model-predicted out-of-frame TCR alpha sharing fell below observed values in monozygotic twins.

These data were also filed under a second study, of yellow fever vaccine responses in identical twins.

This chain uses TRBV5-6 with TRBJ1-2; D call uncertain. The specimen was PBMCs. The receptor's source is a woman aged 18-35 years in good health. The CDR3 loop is CASSRGLGSSYGYTF. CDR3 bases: TGTGCCAGCAGCCGTGGTTTGGGTAGCTCTTATGGCTACACCTTC.